Listed below are T cell receptor beta chains from one sample, sequenced in a study of blood T cell repertoires in COVID-19. The table came from immunoSEQ multiplex PCR; TCRdb's copy has only in-frame clones and leaves some out. Counted here are 250,000 to 400,000 clones, almost 90% occurring once; the ten biggest clones make up less than 3.5%. Source material: peripheral blood. The receptors derive from a woman in her twenties or thirties with COVID-19, enrolled during active disease. Both conserved end residues are part of each CDR3. Fields, in order: V gene, clone size, J gene, D gene, CDR3 protein, CDR3 DNA. The D gene is left open where the match is weak. Rows may omit the clone size; those that give it use once, few, many or a size class.

v_call: TRBV5-4
clone_size: .
j_call: TRBJ2-5
d_call: TRBD1
cdr3_aa: CASSLPGTGGGQTQYF
cdr3_nt: TGTGCCAGCAGCCTTCCCGGGACAGGGGGCGGGCAGACCCAGTACTTC

v_call: TRBV7-3
clone_size: .
j_call: TRBJ2-6
d_call: TRBD1
cdr3_aa: CASSLSPGQGSGANVLTF
cdr3_nt: TGTGCCAGCAGCTTGTCCCCGGGACAGGGCTCTGGGGCCAACGTCCTGACTTTC

v_call: TRBV10-3
clone_size: .
j_call: TRBJ1-2
d_call: TRBD1
cdr3_aa: CAISESRNRGPLGDGYTF
cdr3_nt: TGTGCCATCAGTGAGTCGAGGAACAGGGGGCCGTTAGGTGATGGCTACACCTTC

v_call: TRBV7-2
clone_size: .
j_call: TRBJ1-1
d_call: .
cdr3_aa: CASSTFLRGGNTEAFF
cdr3_nt: TGTGCCAGCAGCACATTCCTCAGGGGCGGCAACACTGAAGCTTTCTTT

v_call: TRBV12-5
clone_size: .
j_call: TRBJ2-1
d_call: .
cdr3_aa: CASGLLQGVEQFF
cdr3_nt: TGTGCTAGTGGTTTGCTACAGGGCGTGGAGCAGTTCTTC

v_call: TRBV25-1
clone_size: .
j_call: TRBJ2-2
d_call: TRBD1
cdr3_aa: CASSERTGSYGELFF
cdr3_nt: TGTGCCAGCAGTGAACGGACAGGGTCATACGGGGAGCTGTTTTTT

v_call: TRBV7-9
clone_size: .
j_call: TRBJ2-3
d_call: .
cdr3_aa: CASTRGSTDTQYF
cdr3_nt: TGTGCCAGCACTCGTGGCAGCACAGATACGCAGTATTTT

v_call: TRBV6-4
clone_size: .
j_call: TRBJ1-1
d_call: .
cdr3_aa: CASSRQLNTEAFF
cdr3_nt: TGTGCCAGCAGTCGACAGTTGAACACTGAAGCTTTCTTT

v_call: TRBV2
clone_size: .
j_call: TRBJ2-7
d_call: TRBD2
cdr3_aa: CASERESLSGTSSYEQYF
cdr3_nt: TGTGCCAGCGAGAGAGAAAGTCTTAGCGGGACGAGCTCCTACGAGCAGTACTTC

v_call: TRBV3-1/TRBV3-2
clone_size: once
j_call: TRBJ2-1
d_call: .
cdr3_aa: CASSQRALFVPMGGPYNEQFF
cdr3_nt: TGTGCCAGCAGCCAAAGGGCCCTTTTCGTCCCTATGGGGGGACCCTACAATGAGCAGTTCTTC

v_call: TRBV19
clone_size: .
j_call: TRBJ1-2
d_call: .
cdr3_aa: CASRNSARVYGYTF
cdr3_nt: TGTGCCAGTAGAAATTCTGCGCGGGTTTATGGCTACACCTTC

v_call: TRBV7-2
clone_size: .
j_call: TRBJ2-5
d_call: TRBD2
cdr3_aa: CASSPASGGVRAQYF
cdr3_nt: TGTGCCAGCAGCCCGGCGAGTGGGGGGGTCAGGGCCCAGTACTTC

v_call: TRBV11-2
clone_size: .
j_call: TRBJ1-2
d_call: .
cdr3_aa: CASSLSGSKGNGYTF
cdr3_nt: TGTGCCAGCAGCTTATCAGGGTCTAAGGGGAATGGCTACACCTTC

v_call: TRBV7-9
clone_size: .
j_call: TRBJ2-5
d_call: .
cdr3_aa: CASSLYVSPPASLETQYF
cdr3_nt: TGTGCCAGCAGCTTATACGTTTCTCCTCCGGCTAGCTTGGAGACCCAGTACTTC

v_call: TRBV10-3
clone_size: .
j_call: TRBJ1-5
d_call: TRBD1
cdr3_aa: CAISDPGGYQPQHF
cdr3_nt: TGTGCCATCAGTGACCCAGGGGGCTATCAGCCCCAGCATTTT

v_call: TRBV7-9
clone_size: .
j_call: TRBJ2-7
d_call: TRBD2
cdr3_aa: CASSFTSGSSYEQYF
cdr3_nt: TGTGCCAGCAGCTTTACTAGCGGGAGCTCCTACGAGCAGTACTTC

v_call: TRBV6-6
clone_size: .
j_call: TRBJ2-7
d_call: .
cdr3_aa: CASSGRQRQSGDEQYF
cdr3_nt: TGTGCCAGCAGTGGTAGACAGCGACAGTCTGGCGACGAGCAGTACTTC

v_call: TRBV2
clone_size: .
j_call: TRBJ1-4
d_call: .
cdr3_aa: CASRGPRAGVEKLFF
cdr3_nt: TGTGCCAGCAGGGGACCAAGGGCGGGGGTTGAAAAACTGTTTTTT

v_call: TRBV5-1
clone_size: .
j_call: TRBJ2-1
d_call: .
cdr3_aa: CASSSKISSYNEQFF
cdr3_nt: TGCGCCAGCAGCTCCAAGATTAGCTCCTACAATGAGCAGTTCTTC

v_call: TRBV7-8
clone_size: .
j_call: TRBJ1-6
d_call: TRBD1
cdr3_aa: CASSLAGQGVGSPLHF
cdr3_nt: TGTGCCAGCAGCTTAGCGGGACAGGGAGTTGGTTCACCCCTCCACTTT

v_call: TRBV7-9
clone_size: .
j_call: TRBJ1-1
d_call: TRBD1
cdr3_aa: CASSGARQGFFEAFF
cdr3_nt: TGTGCCAGCAGCGGGGCGCGACAGGGGTTTTTTGAAGCTTTCTTT

v_call: TRBV10-2
clone_size: .
j_call: TRBJ2-3
d_call: TRBD2
cdr3_aa: CASMLAGGADTQYF
cdr3_nt: TGCGCCAGCATGCTAGCGGGAGGGGCAGATACGCAGTATTTT

v_call: TRBV28
clone_size: .
j_call: TRBJ2-7
d_call: TRBD2
cdr3_aa: CASSPRTSGYEQYF
cdr3_nt: TGTGCCAGCAGTCCCCGGACTAGCGGCTACGAGCAGTACTTC